What follows is one TCR beta chain and its context. The antigen is unknown. The sample is drawn from a study of cytomegalovirus exposure and HLA in healthy donors. The CDR3 spans 14 residues. V lost 0 bases and J 5 bases, leaving 11 bases between the germline ends. Per the germline V gene, CDR1 is SGHRS and CDR2 is YFSETQ. The data were produced by immunoSEQ multiplex PCR, yet TCRdb's version contains in-frame clones alone and is incomplete. The sample holds roughly 200,000 clones, roughly 81% seen once. Points from the study as a whole: Subsequent analysis of the 120 or so validation repertoires found a tendency for first-cohort TCR clusters to co-occur. Many donors carried some public TCRs, although rarity characterized most TCR sequences.

Material for sequencing was PBMCs. The chain joins TRBV5-1 to TRBJ2-5; D not resolved. The clonotype was recovered from a woman aged 25-40 years in good health and CMV-seronegative. In nucleotides, the CDR3 is TGCGCCAGCAGCTTGGGGTCTTACACGGAGACCCAGTACTTC. This codes for CASSLGSYTETQYF.